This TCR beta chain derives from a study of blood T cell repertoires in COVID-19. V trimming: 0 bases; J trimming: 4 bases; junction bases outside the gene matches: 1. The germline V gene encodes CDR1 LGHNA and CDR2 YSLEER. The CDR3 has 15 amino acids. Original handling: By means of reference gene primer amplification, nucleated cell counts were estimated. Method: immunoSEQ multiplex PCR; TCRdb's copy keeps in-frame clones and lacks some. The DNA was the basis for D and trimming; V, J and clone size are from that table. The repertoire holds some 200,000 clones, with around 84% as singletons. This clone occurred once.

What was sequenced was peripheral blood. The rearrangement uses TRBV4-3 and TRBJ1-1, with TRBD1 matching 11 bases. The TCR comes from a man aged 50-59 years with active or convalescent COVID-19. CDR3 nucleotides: TGCGCCAGCAGCCAAGAAGGGACAGGGGGCACTGAAGCTTTCTTT. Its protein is CASSQEGTGGTEAFF.